These T cell receptor beta chains were read from a single sample in a study of cytomegalovirus exposure and HLA in healthy donors. TCRdb keeps only in-frame clones here, not all; method: immunoSEQ multiplex PCR. The sample yields 110,000 or so clones, over 65% seen once. The sequenced sample was PBMCs. The receptors stem from a woman aged 40 to 50 in good health and CMV-seropositive. Each CDR3 is given with its conserved first and last residue. A D gene is named only where the DNA matches it firmly. Size is stated for part of the rows, as once, few or many counts, or as a class when the clone is expanded.

D | J | size | V | DNA | CDR3
. | TRBJ1-2 | . | TRBV6-1 | TGTGCCAGCAGTGACGACAGGACACCGCATAACTATGGCTACACCTTC | CASSDDRTPHNYGYTF
. | TRBJ1-2 | . | TRBV6-1 | TGTGCCAGCAGTGGGGGTGCGGGGAGGGACTATGGCTACACCTTC | CASSGGAGRDYGYTF
. | TRBJ2-1 | . | TRBV10-3 | TGTGCCATCAGGAGAGCGGACAGCAGCTCCTACAATGAGCAGTTCTTC | CAIRRADSSSYNEQFF
. | TRBJ2-1 | few | TRBV7-9 | TGTGCCAGCAGCTTAGCGGCCACAAATGAGCAGTTCTTC | CASSLAATNEQFF
. | TRBJ2-2 | . | TRBV9 | TGTGCCAGCAGCGTTTCTCTTACCGGGGAGCTGTTTTTT | CASSVSLTGELFF
. | TRBJ2-2 | . | TRBV9 | TGTGCCAGCAGCGTAGAGGGGACAAGGGGCGGGGAGCTGTTTTTT | CASSVEGTRGGELFF
. | TRBJ1-5 | . | TRBV5-5 | TGTGCCAGCAGACGACAGTTAGCGGATCAGCCCCAGCATTTT | CASRRQLADQPQHF
. | TRBJ2-5 | . | TRBV7-9 | TGTGCCAGCAGCCCCACGCAGGGGCCACAAGAGACCCAGTACTTC | CASSPTQGPQETQYF
. | TRBJ1-2 | . | TRBV15 | TGTGCCACCAGCAGAGATGTGCGCGGTGAGGGTCCTGGTTATGGCTACACCTTC | CATSRDVRGEGPGYGYTF
. | TRBJ1-1 | medium-sized | TRBV5-6 | TGTGCCAGCAGCTTGCGAGGGAATGAAGCTTTCTTT | CASSLRGNEAFF
. | TRBJ1-3 | once | TRBV25-1 | TGTGCCAGCAGTGAATATGGCACCGCCTCTGGAAACACCATATATTTT | CASSEYGTASGNTIYF
. | TRBJ2-1 | . | TRBV19 | TGTGCCAGTAGTCCCCCTAGCTCCTACAATGAGCAGTTCTTC | CASSPPSSYNEQFF
TRBD2 | TRBJ2-1 | . | TRBV19 | TGTGCCAGTAGGCTAGCGGGAGAAGGGGTCCAGTTCTTC | CASRLAGEGVQFF
. | TRBJ1-1 | few | TRBV29-1 | TGCAGCGTTGAAATTCGGTCTGAAGCTTTCTTT | CSVEIRSEAFF
. | TRBJ2-2 | . | TRBV7-9 | TGTGCCAGCAGCTTAGAATCAGTATTAATCACCGGGGAGCTGTTTTTT | CASSLESVLITGELFF
. | TRBJ2-1 | . | TRBV10-3 | TGTGCCATCAGTGACCGGTCATACAATGAGCAGTTCTTC | CAISDRSYNEQFF
. | TRBJ1-3 | few | TRBV30 | TGTGCCTGGAGTGTACACGGAAACACCATATATTTT | CAWSVHGNTIYF
. | TRBJ1-5 | few | TRBV19 | TGTGCCAGTAGTATAAATCTGGGGGCGAGGGGCAATCAGCCCCAGCATTTT | CASSINLGARGNQPQHF
TRBD1 | TRBJ1-2 | . | TRBV7-9 | TGTGCCAGCAGCTTAGGACAGGGAGGCAAGAATGGCTACACCTTC | CASSLGQGGKNGYTF
TRBD2 | TRBJ2-1 | . | TRBV7-9 | TGTGCCAGCAGCCCCGATTGGGGGGGGAGCGAGCAGTTCTTC | CASSPDWGGSEQFF
. | TRBJ1-4 | . | TRBV18 | TGTGCCAGCTCACCAGGGTCAGGGAATGAAAAACTGTTTTTT | CASSPGSGNEKLFF
TRBD1 | TRBJ1-1 | . | TRBV7-9 | TGTGCCAGCAGCTTAGCCGGGACAGGGGGCCGAACTGAAGCTTTCTTT | CASSLAGTGGRTEAFF
. | TRBJ2-2 | . | TRBV5-1 | TGCGCCAGCAGCTTGGGCGTCTTCAGGGTGGGCACCGGGGAGCTGTTTTTT | CASSLGVFRVGTGELFF
. | TRBJ1-1 | many | TRBV11-3 | TGTGCCAGCAGCGGGGGCAGCAACACTGAAGCTTTCTTT | CASSGGSNTEAFF
TRBD1 | TRBJ1-2 | few | TRBV4-3 | TGCGCCAGCAGCCCCAACAGGGGGCCTGACTATGGCTACACCTTC | CASSPNRGPDYGYTF
TRBD1 | TRBJ1-2 | . | TRBV28 | TGTGCCAGCAGTTTCCCCGGACAGGGCACGTTCACCTTC | CASSFPGQGTFTF
TRBD2 | TRBJ2-2 | . | TRBV9 | TGTGCCAGCAGCGCGGGACTAGCGGGGGGGCCGGGCACCGGGGAGCTGTTTTTT | CASSAGLAGGPGTGELFF
TRBD2 | TRBJ2-1 | . | TRBV19 | TGTGCCAGTAGCTCCGGGACTAGCGGGCTCGCCGGCAATGAGCAGTTCTTC | CASSSGTSGLAGNEQFF
. | TRBJ1-1 | . | TRBV11-2 | TGTGCCAGCAGCTTTTTATTGAACACTGAAGCTTTCTTT | CASSFLLNTEAFF
. | TRBJ2-1 | many | TRBV7-3 | TGTGCCAGCAGCTTACGAGATAGAGGGTCCTACAATGAGCAGTTCTTC | CASSLRDRGSYNEQFF
. | TRBJ2-7 | . | TRBV5-6 | TGTGCCAGCAGCCGCGGAGCCTACGAGCAGTACTTC | CASSRGAYEQYF
. | TRBJ2-1 | . | TRBV7-3 | TGTGCCAGCAGCGGTTCACAGACCTCGTTCTACAATGAGCAGTTCTTC | CASSGSQTSFYNEQFF
TRBD2 | TRBJ2-1 | . | TRBV9 | TGTGCCAGCAGCTCTTCTCCCTTGCGGGAGGGCCCATCCTACAATGAGCAGTTCTTC | CASSSSPLREGPSYNEQFF
. | TRBJ1-1 | . | TRBV2 | TGTGCCAGCAGACGGGAAGGCGTCAACACTGAAGCTTTCTTT | CASRREGVNTEAFF
. | TRBJ1-5 | . | TRBV28 | TGTGCCAGCAGTTCTGGGGGGTTTGGGCAGCCCCAGCATTTT | CASSSGGFGQPQHF
TRBD1 | TRBJ2-2 | . | TRBV7-3 | TGTGCCAGCAGCTTAACCGGGACAGGGACTGGGGAGCTGTTTTTT | CASSLTGTGTGELFF
. | TRBJ1-2 | . | TRBV5-4 | TGTGCCTGTCAGGCCACTAACTATGGCTACACCTTC | CACQATNYGYTF
. | TRBJ1-1 | few | TRBV14 | TGTGCCAGCAGCCCACAGGGATACACTGAAGCTTTCTTT | CASSPQGYTEAFF
TRBD1 | TRBJ1-4 | . | TRBV5-1 | TGCGCCAGCAGCTTGGGACAGGGTGCAACTAATGAAAAACTGTTTTTT | CASSLGQGATNEKLFF
. | TRBJ2-1 | . | TRBV18 | TGTGCCAGCTCACCCAGGGGACCCTCCTACAATGAGCAGTTCTTC | CASSPRGPSYNEQFF
. | TRBJ1-5 | . | TRBV19 | TGTGCCAGTAGTATGGTACACCGCAATCAGCCCCAGCATTTT | CASSMVHRNQPQHF
. | TRBJ1-1 | few | TRBV5-1 | TGCGCCAGCAGACGGGGGGGGAACACTGAAGCTTTCTTT | CASRRGGNTEAFF
. | TRBJ1-6 | . | TRBV5-1 | TGCGCCAGCAGTTCGACAGGTGTAGGGGATTCACCCCTCCACTTT | CASSSTGVGDSPLHF
TRBD1 | TRBJ2-2 | . | TRBV15 | TGTGCCACCAGCAGCGGGACAGCAACCGGGGAGCTGTTTTTT | CATSSGTATGELFF
. | TRBJ1-5 | . | TRBV7-2 | TGTGCCAGCAGCCTAGGAGCCCCTAGCAATCAGCCCCAGCATTTT | CASSLGAPSNQPQHF
. | TRBJ1-1 | . | TRBV7-9 | TGTGCCAGCAGCCACCAGGGCACGGGCACTGAAGCTTTCTTT | CASSHQGTGTEAFF
TRBD2 | TRBJ2-1 | . | TRBV28 | TGTGCCAGCGTAATACGGGGGGGCCGGTACAATGAGCAGTTCTTC | CASVIRGGRYNEQFF
. | TRBJ2-5 | once | TRBV5-4 | TGTGCCAGCAGCTTGGCGGGAAGGGCGGGGGCCCAAGAGACCCAGTACTTC | CASSLAGRAGAQETQYF
. | TRBJ2-5 | . | TRBV6-5 | TGTGCCAGCAGCCGAATGCTACTATCCAAGGAGACCCAGTACTTC | CASSRMLLSKETQYF
TRBD1 | TRBJ2-1 | . | TRBV2 | TGTGCCAGCAGCTTGACAGGGGACAATGAGCAGTTCTTC | CASSLTGDNEQFF
. | TRBJ1-2 | . | TRBV19 | TGTGCCAGCACCACCCCGCGGGACCACTATGGCTACACCTTC | CASTTPRDHYGYTF
. | TRBJ1-4 | . | TRBV11-3 | TGTGCCAGCAGCTTGACAGGTATACTCCAAAATGAAAAACTGTTTTTT | CASSLTGILQNEKLFF
TRBD1 | TRBJ2-2 | . | TRBV6-5 | TGTGCCAGCAGGGCCGGGACAGGGGGAACCGGGGAGCTGTTTTTT | CASRAGTGGTGELFF
. | TRBJ1-2 | . | TRBV7-9 | TGTGCCAGCAGCTTAGGGGCAGCTAACTATGGCTACACCTTC | CASSLGAANYGYTF
. | TRBJ1-2 | . | TRBV11-3 | TGTGCCAGCAGCTTTACAGGGCTGGGATCTGGCTACACCTTC | CASSFTGLGSGYTF
TRBD1 | TRBJ1-2 | . | TRBV5-1 | TGCGCCAGCAGCTTGGCCGGGACAGGGAGAGGCTACACCTTC | CASSLAGTGRGYTF
. | TRBJ2-1 | . | TRBV19 | TGTGCCAGTAGTACTCCTTTAAAGGGGGGGGTCTCCTACTATGAGCAGTTCTTC | CASSTPLKGGVSYYEQFF
. | TRBJ2-3 | . | TRBV5-1 | TGCGCCAGCAAACGCGGAACTAGCACAGATACGCAGTATTTT | CASKRGTSTDTQYF
. | TRBJ1-4 | . | TRBV28 | TGTGCCAGCAGTTTCCCCACAACTAATGAAAAACTGTTTTTT | CASSFPTTNEKLFF
. | TRBJ2-7 | . | TRBV14 | TGTGCCAGCAGCCAAGATCGAGGGTCCTTCTCCTACGAGCAGTACTTC | CASSQDRGSFSYEQYF